This T cell receptor beta chain was obtained from a study of CD8+ T cells in alopecia areata. Study summary: Treated patients were given oral tofacitinib, which was dosed at 5 to 10 mg twice daily.

Patients with alopecia areata provided lesional scalp punch biopsies as well as peripheral blood. Following extraction, RNA underwent reverse transcription to cDNA, which served as the sequencing template. The repertoire was sequenced with immunoSEQ multiplex PCR; TCRdb's copy has only in-frame clones and lacks some. The sample yields more than 12,000 clones, 50% to 60% seen once. With respect to this clone: Its matching antigen is unknown.

Notes on the study in general: Possibly because of HLA-related factors, TCR sharing was less clear across patients than in mice. Lesional scalp, notably in alopecia totalis/universalis, had clonality above that of normal scalp. In scalp samples, resident alphabeta T cells of normal skin are also sequenced.

The CDR3 has 12 residues. V lost 2 bases, J lost 6 bases, and 5 bases lay in between. Germline V lookup: CDR1 MRHNA, CDR2 SNTAGT. Sequencing was performed on skin, taken at week 0. The rearrangement joins TRBV6-4 to TRBJ2-1, with unresolved D. The TCR sequence derives from a human donor with alopecia areata. CDR3 in DNA: TGTGCCAGCAGTGACAGGGCCAATGAGCAGTTCTTC. Its translation is CASSDRANEQFF.